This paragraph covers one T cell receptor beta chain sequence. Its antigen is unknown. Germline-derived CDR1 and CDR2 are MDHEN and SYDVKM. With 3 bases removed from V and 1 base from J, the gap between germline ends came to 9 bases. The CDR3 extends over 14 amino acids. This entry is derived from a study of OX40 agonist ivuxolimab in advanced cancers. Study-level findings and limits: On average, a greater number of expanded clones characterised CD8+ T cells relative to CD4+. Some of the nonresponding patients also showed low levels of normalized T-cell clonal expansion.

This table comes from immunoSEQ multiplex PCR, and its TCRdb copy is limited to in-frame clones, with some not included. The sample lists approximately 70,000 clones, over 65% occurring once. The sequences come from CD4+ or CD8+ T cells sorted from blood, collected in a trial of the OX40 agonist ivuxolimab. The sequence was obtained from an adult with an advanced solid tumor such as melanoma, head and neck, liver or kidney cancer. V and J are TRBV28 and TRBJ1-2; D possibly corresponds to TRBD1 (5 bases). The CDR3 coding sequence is TGTGCCAGCAGTTTGGGGGGGGTTAACTATGGCTACACCTTC. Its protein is CASSLGGVNYGYTF.